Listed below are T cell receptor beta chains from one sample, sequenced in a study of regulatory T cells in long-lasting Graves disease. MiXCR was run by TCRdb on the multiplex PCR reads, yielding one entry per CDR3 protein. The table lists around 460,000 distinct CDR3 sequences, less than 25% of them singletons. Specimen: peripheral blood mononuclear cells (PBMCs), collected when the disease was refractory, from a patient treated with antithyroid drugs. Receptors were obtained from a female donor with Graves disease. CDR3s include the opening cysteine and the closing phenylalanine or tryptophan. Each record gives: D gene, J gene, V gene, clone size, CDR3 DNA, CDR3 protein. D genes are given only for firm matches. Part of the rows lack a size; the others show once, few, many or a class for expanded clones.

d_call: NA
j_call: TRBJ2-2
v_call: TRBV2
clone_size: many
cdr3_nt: TGTGCCAGCAGTGGGACTTTAAACACCGGGGAGCTGTTTTTT
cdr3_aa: CASSGTLNTGELFF

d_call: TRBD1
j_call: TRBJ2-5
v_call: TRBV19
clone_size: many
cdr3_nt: TGTGCCAGTCGGGACAGGGGGCATCAAGAGACCCAGTACTTC
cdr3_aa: CASRDRGHQETQYF

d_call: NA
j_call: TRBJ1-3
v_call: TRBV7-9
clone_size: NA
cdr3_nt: TGTGCTACTCAGGGGCTGAGAAACACCATATATTTT
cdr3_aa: CATQGLRNTIYF

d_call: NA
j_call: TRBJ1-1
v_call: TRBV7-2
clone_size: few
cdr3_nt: TGTGCCAGCAGCTTAGCGCGGGGGGGAGGAAACACTGAAGCTTTCTTT
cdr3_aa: CASSLARGGGNTEAFF

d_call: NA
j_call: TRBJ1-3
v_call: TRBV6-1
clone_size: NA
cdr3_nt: TGTGCCAGCAGGAGTAGGGGCTCTGGAAACACCATATATTTT
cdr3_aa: CASRSRGSGNTIYF

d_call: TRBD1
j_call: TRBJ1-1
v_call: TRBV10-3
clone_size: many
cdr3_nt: TGTGCCATCAGTGAGTCCCAGGGGGCGTGGACTGAAGCTTTCTTT
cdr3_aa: CAISESQGAWTEAFF

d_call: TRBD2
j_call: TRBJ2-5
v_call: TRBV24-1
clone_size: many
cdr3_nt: TGTGCCACCAGTGGTTTGCGGGAGGGCCGGGTAGAGACCCAGTACTTC
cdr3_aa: CATSGLREGRVETQYF

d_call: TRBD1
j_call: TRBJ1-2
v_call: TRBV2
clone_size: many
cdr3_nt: TGTGCCAGCAGTAAGACAGGGGCAGGTTTGGACACCTTC
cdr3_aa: CASSKTGAGLDTF

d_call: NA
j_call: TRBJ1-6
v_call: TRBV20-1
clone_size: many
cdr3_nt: TGCAGTGCTAGGTTACAGCCTAATTCACCCCTCCACTTT
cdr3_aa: CSARLQPNSPLHF

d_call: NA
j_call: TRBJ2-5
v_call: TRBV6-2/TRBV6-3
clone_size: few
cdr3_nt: TGTGCCAGCAGTGAAGAATGGGGGCTGAGGGAGACCCAGTACTTC
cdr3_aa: CASSEEWGLRETQYF

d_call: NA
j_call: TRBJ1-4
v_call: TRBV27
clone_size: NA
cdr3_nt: TGTGCCAGCAGAACACAGGGTCAGAATGAAAAACTGTTTTTT
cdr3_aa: CASRTQGQNEKLFF

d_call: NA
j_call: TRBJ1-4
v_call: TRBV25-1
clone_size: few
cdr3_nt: TGTGCCAGCAGTGAATCCCTCGGAAAACTGTTTTTT
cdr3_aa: CASSESLGKLFF

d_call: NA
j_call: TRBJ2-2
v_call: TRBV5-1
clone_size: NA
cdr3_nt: TGCGCCAGCAGCTTGTCTTCTTCGACCGGAGAGCTGTTTTTT
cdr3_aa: CASSLSSSTGELFF

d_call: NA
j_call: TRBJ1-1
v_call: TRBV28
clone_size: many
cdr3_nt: TGTGCCAGCAGTCATCCGGGACACCTCACTGAAGCTTTCTTT
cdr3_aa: CASSHPGHLTEAFF

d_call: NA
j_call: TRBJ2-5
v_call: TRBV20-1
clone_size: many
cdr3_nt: TGCAGTGCTAGAGGGCAGGCCCGGACCCAGTACTTC
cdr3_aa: CSARGQARTQYF

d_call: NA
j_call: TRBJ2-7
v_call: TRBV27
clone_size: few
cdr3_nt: TGTGCCAGCAGTGCCCTCCCAAGCTCCTACGAGCAGTACTTC
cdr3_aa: CASSALPSSYEQYF

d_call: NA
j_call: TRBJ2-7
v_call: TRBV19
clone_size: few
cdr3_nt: TGTGCCAGTAGTATGGGTCCGACCTACGAGCAGTACTTC
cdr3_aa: CASSMGPTYEQYF

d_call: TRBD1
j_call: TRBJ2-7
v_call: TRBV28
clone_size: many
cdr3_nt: TGTGCCACCCCAGGTGGGACAGGAAATGGGCAGTACTTC
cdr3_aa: CATPGGTGNGQYF

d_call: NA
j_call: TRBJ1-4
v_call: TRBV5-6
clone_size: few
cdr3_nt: TGTGCCAGCAGGATGTGGACAGCAACTAATGAAAAACTGTTTTTT
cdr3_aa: CASRMWTATNEKLFF

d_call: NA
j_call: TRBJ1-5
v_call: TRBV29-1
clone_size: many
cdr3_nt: TGCAGCGTAGGCGGACACTTTAGCAATCAGCCCCAGCATTTT
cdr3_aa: CSVGGHFSNQPQHF

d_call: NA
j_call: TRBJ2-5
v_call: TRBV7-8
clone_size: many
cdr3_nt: TGTGCCAGCAGCTTAGGAGGGAGTTTAGATGAGACCCAGTACTTC
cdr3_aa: CASSLGGSLDETQYF

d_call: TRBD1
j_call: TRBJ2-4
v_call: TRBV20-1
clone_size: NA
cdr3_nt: TGCAGTGCTAGAGCCCCGGGACAGGGGATTAACACTCAGTACTTC
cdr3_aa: CSARAPGQGINTQYF

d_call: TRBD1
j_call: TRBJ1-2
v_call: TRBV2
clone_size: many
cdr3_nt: TGTGCCAGCAGTCCTCGGTGGACAGGTGATGGCTACACCTTC
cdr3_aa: CASSPRWTGDGYTF

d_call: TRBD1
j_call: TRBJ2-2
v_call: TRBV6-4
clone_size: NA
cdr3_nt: TGTGCCAGCTCACCACCCTGGACAGGGGGCACCGGGGAGCTGTTTTTT
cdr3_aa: CASSPPWTGGTGELFF

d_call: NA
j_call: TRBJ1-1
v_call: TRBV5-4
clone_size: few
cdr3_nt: TGTGCCAGCAGCTTCCCGGGTCTCGTCGCTTTCTTT
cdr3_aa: CASSFPGLVAFF

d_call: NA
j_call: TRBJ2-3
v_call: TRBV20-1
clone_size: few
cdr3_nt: TGCAGTGCTAGAGATGGAGGGCCACGGGGAGATACGCAGTATTTT
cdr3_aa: CSARDGGPRGDTQYF

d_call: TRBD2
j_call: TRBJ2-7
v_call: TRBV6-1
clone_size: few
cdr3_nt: TGTGCCAGCAGTGGGCTTCTAGCGGGAGTCCCCTACGAGCAGTACTTC
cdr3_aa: CASSGLLAGVPYEQYF

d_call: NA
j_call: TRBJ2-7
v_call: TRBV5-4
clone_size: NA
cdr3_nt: TGTGCCAGCAGCTTGGAAACCCACCGCTCCTACGAGCAGTACTTC
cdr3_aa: CASSLETHRSYEQYF

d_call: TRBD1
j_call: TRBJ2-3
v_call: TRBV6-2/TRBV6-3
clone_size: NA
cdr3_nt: TGTGCCAGCAGTTACGGGGAACAGGGGTCAGATACGCAGTATTTT
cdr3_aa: CASSYGEQGSDTQYF

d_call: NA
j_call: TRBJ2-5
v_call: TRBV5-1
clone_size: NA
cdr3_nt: TGCGCCAGCAGCTTGAATCCTAGAGGAGAGACCCAGTACTTC
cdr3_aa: CASSLNPRGETQYF

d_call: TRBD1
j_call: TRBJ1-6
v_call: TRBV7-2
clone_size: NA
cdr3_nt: TGTGCCAGCAGCTTGGTACAGGGGTATAATTCACCCCTCCACTTT
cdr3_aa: CASSLVQGYNSPLHF

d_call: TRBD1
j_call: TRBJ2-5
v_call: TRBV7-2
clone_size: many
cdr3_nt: TGTGCCAGCAGCTTAGTCGGACAGGTATCAGAGACCCAGTACTTC
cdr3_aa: CASSLVGQVSETQYF

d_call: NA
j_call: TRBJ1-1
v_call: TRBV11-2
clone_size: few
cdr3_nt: TGTGCCCTGAAAAGGGGGGGCATGGGAATCTTCTTT
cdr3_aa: CALKRGGMGIFF

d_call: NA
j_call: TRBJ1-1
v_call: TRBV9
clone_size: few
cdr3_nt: TGTGCCAGCAGCCCTTTGGCGGGGGAAAACACTGAAGCTTTCTTT
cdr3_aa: CASSPLAGENTEAFF

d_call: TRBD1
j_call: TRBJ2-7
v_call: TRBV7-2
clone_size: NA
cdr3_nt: TGTGCCAGCAGCTCCGGGACAGGGTTTCAAGAGCAGTACTTC
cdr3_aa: CASSSGTGFQEQYF

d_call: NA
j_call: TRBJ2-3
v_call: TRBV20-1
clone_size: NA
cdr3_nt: TGCAGTGCTAACCCTTCCGGGACTAGCACAGATACGCAGTATTTT
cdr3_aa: CSANPSGTSTDTQYF

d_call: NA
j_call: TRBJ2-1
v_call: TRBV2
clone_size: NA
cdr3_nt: TGTGCCAGCAGTCGCCGGGACTTATCCTACAATGAGCAGTTCTTC
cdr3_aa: CASSRRDLSYNEQFF

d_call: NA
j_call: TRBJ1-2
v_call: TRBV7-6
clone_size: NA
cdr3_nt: TGTGCCAGCAGCTTAGTAGCGGGGGGCACTAACTATAGCTACACCTTC
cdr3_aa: CASSLVAGGTNYSYTF

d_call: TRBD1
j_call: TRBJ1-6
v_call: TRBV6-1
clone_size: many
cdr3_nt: TGTGCCAGCAGCCCCGACCCGACAGGGTACAATTCACCCCTCCACTTT
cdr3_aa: CASSPDPTGYNSPLHF

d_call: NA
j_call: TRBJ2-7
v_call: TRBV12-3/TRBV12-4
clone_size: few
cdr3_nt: TGTGCCAGCAGCCGGACATATTACTCCTACGAGCAGTACTTC
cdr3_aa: CASSRTYYSYEQYF

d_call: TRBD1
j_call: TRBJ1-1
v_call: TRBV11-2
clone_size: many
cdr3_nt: TGTGCCAGCAGCCTAATACAGGGGGGGAACACTGAAGCTTTCTTT
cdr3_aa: CASSLIQGGNTEAFF

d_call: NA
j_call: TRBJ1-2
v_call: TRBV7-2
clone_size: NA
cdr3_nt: TGTGCCAGCAGCTCGCCGGTGGTACAGGGCGCCGGAAACTATGGCTACACCTTC
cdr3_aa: CASSSPVVQGAGNYGYTF

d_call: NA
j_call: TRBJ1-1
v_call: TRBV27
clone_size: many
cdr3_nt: TGTGCCAGCAGGGGACTTACAGGGAACACTGAAGCTTTCTTT
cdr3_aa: CASRGLTGNTEAFF

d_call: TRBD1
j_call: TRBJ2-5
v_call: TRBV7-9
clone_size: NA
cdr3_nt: TGTGCCAGCAGCCCTCCCGGGACAGCAGGAGAGACCCAGTACTTC
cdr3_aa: CASSPPGTAGETQYF

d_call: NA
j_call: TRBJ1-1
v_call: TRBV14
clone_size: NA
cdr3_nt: TGTGCCAGTACCGGGGGTGGCACTGAAGCTTTCTTT
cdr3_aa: CASTGGGTEAFF

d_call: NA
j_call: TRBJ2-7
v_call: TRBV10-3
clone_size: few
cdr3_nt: TGTGCCACCAATAGGGACCTAAGCTCCTACGAGCAGTACTTC
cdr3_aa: CATNRDLSSYEQYF

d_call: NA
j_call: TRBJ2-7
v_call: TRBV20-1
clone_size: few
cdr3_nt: TGCAGTGCTAGAGTCGGTGCGGCGGGCCTAGGGGGGTACGAGCAGTACTTC
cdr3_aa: CSARVGAAGLGGYEQYF

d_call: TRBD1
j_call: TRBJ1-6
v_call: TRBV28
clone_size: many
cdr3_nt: TGTGCCAGCAGTTTAATATTCGGGACAGGGAATTCACCCCTCCACTTT
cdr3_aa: CASSLIFGTGNSPLHF

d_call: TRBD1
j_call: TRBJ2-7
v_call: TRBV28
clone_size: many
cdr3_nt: TGTGCCAGCAGTTCCTCCGGGACAGGGTCCTACGAGCAGTACTTC
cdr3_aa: CASSSSGTGSYEQYF

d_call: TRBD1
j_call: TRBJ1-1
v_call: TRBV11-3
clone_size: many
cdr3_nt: TGTGCCAGCAGCCGCGGGGGCGGACAGGGAGTACCTGAAGCTTTCTTT
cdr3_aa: CASSRGGGQGVPEAFF

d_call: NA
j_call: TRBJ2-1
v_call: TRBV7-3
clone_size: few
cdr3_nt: TGTGCCAGCAGCTTAGAAGGGACTCGGGACAATGAGCAGTTCTTC
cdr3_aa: CASSLEGTRDNEQFF

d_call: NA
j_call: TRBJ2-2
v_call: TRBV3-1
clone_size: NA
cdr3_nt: TGTGCCAGCAGCCAAAACCCCACGAACACCGGGGAGCTGTTTTTT
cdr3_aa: CASSQNPTNTGELFF

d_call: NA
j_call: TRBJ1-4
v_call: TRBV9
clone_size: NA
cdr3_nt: TGTGCCAGCAGCGTAGGGTCGACAGTACCGAATGAAAAACTGTTTTTT
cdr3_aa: CASSVGSTVPNEKLFF